A selection of T cell receptor beta chains follows, all from one sample in a study of blood T cell repertoires in COVID-19. Libraries were prepared by immunoSEQ multiplex PCR; TCRdb keeps only in-frame clonotypes and omits some of them. Among 350,000 to 500,000 clones listed, approximately 90% were seen once. The sample taken for sequencing was peripheral blood. These receptors were collected from a man younger than 35 with COVID-19, enrolled during active disease. Each CDR3 is given with its conserved first and last residue. A D gene is named only where the DNA matches it firmly. Clone size is not always given. Where it is, it says once, few, many or a class for expanded clones.

d_call	v_call	clone_size	j_call	cdr3_nt	cdr3_aa
-	TRBV3-1/TRBV3-2	-	TRBJ2-7	TGTGCCAGCTCCACCTCGCGCTACGAGCAGTACTTC	CASSTSRYEQYF
-	TRBV19	-	TRBJ2-3	TGTGCCAGTAGTAGGGTGGACCCAGCGGAAGATACGCAGTATTTT	CASSRVDPAEDTQYF
-	TRBV19	-	TRBJ1-6	TGTGCCAGTAGTCCGGGACTGATACCTCCCAATAATTCACCCCTCCACTTT	CASSPGLIPPNNSPLHF
-	TRBV5-1	-	TRBJ2-4	TGCGCCAGCGGCCAACGTGGAGACATTCAGTACTTC	CASGQRGDIQYF
TRBD1	TRBV5-4	once	TRBJ2-5	TGTGCCAGCAACTCGGGGACAGACCAAGAGACCCAGTACTTC	CASNSGTDQETQYF
-	TRBV19	-	TRBJ2-6	TGTGCCAGTATTAGGGGGTCGTCCGGGGCCAACGTCCTGACTTTC	CASIRGSSGANVLTF
-	TRBV2	-	TRBJ2-7	TGTGCCAGCATGCAGGAGGTCTACGAGCAGTACTTC	CASMQEVYEQYF
TRBD2	TRBV7-7	-	TRBJ2-3	TGTGCTAGCAGCTACAGGGGACTAGCGGGAGGGCGAGATACGCAGTATTTT	CASSYRGLAGGRDTQYF
TRBD2	TRBV5-1	-	TRBJ2-5	TGCGCCAGCAGCTTGGCCCCTAGCGGGGTGTCGGGGAAGACCCAGTACTTC	CASSLAPSGVSGKTQYF
-	TRBV7-9	-	TRBJ1-4	TGTGCCAGCAGCTTGACAGGAGGCGCTGAAAAACTGTTTTTT	CASSLTGGAEKLFF
-	TRBV10-2	few	TRBJ1-5	TGCGCCAGCATTCCGCGGGGGTTTAGCAATCAGCCCCAGCATTTT	CASIPRGFSNQPQHF
-	TRBV3-1/TRBV3-2	few	TRBJ2-7	TGTGCCAGCAGCCAATGGAGGGATGGAAGGTACGAGCAGTACTTC	CASSQWRDGRYEQYF
TRBD1	TRBV25-1	-	TRBJ2-1	TGTGCCAGCACCCCTGGGACAGGGGACCATCCGCAGTTCTTC	CASTPGTGDHPQFF
TRBD1	TRBV15	-	TRBJ2-5	TGTGCCACCAGCAGAGCCCGGACAGGCGTCGGACAGACCCAGTACTTC	CATSRARTGVGQTQYF
-	TRBV29-1	-	TRBJ1-2	TGCAGCGTTATCAGGGGATATGGCTACACCTTC	CSVIRGYGYTF
-	TRBV6-5	-	TRBJ1-3	TGTGCCAGCAGTCTAACCTTCTCTGGAAACACCATATATTTT	CASSLTFSGNTIYF
-	TRBV19	-	TRBJ2-3	TGTGCCAGTAAACCTCGGGAATCTAACACAGATACGCAGTATTTT	CASKPRESNTDTQYF
-	TRBV20-1	-	TRBJ1-1	TGCAGTGCTAGTTCCAGAAATGAAGCTTTCTTT	CSASSRNEAFF
TRBD2	TRBV7-9	-	TRBJ2-3	TGTGCCAGCAGCACTCCGGGACTAGCGGTCACAGATACGCAGTATTTT	CASSTPGLAVTDTQYF
-	TRBV6-1	-	TRBJ2-1	TGTGCCAGCAGTGTCGAAAGACGGGGGACCTACAATGAGCAGTTCTTC	CASSVERRGTYNEQFF
-	TRBV27	-	TRBJ1-2	TGTGCCAGCAGTTTTTCGGGGGTTGTGAGCTACACCTTC	CASSFSGVVSYTF
-	TRBV3-1/TRBV3-2	-	TRBJ1-1	TGTGCCAGCAGCCCCGGACAGAACACTGAAGCTTTCTTT	CASSPGQNTEAFF
-	TRBV7-8	-	TRBJ1-5	TGTGCCAGCAGCTTAGCGGCACCTAATCAGCCCCAGCATTTT	CASSLAAPNQPQHF
TRBD1	TRBV3-1/TRBV3-2	-	TRBJ1-1	TGTGCCAGCAGCCCCGGGGACAGCCCTAGGGCTTTCTTT	CASSPGDSPRAFF
-	TRBV10-1	-	TRBJ1-2	TGCGCCAGCAGTGACAGTAACTATGGCTACACCTTC	CASSDSNYGYTF
-	TRBV2	-	TRBJ2-1	TGTGCCAGCAGTGAACCCGGGAGCTCCTACAATGAGCAGTTCTTC	CASSEPGSSYNEQFF
-	TRBV7-9	-	TRBJ2-3	TGTGCCAGCAGCCCCTCTGATGCCGGGGGAAGGACAGATACGCAGTATTTT	CASSPSDAGGRTDTQYF
-	TRBV7-8	few	TRBJ1-5	TGTGCCAGCAGCTTCTCTCCCTTGAGCAATCAGCCCCAGCATTTT	CASSFSPLSNQPQHF
-	TRBV19	-	TRBJ2-7	TGTGCCAGTAGTATAGATGGGACACGGAGCTCCTACGAGCAGTACTTC	CASSIDGTRSSYEQYF
TRBD2	TRBV4-1	-	TRBJ2-7	TGCGCCAGCAGCCATGTTGGGGGACTAGCGGAACCCTACGAGCAGTACTTC	CASSHVGGLAEPYEQYF
-	TRBV7-9	few	TRBJ2-7	TGTGCCAGCAGCTTAGCGGGGGGCTCCTACGAGCAGTACTTC	CASSLAGGSYEQYF
TRBD1	TRBV9	-	TRBJ2-5	TGTGCCAGTAGTCCGGGACAGCAACATCAGGAGACCCAGTACTTC	CASSPGQQHQETQYF
-	TRBV11-3	-	TRBJ2-7	TGTGCCAGCCGACGGGTCGGGTACGAGCAGTACTTC	CASRRVGYEQYF
TRBD1	TRBV4-1	once	TRBJ2-4	TGCGCCAGCAGCCGCGACAGGGATCTAGCCAAAAACATTCAGTACTTC	CASSRDRDLAKNIQYF
-	TRBV10-1	-	TRBJ1-1	TGCGCCAGCCGATCAAGACAGAACACTGAAGCTTTCTTT	CASRSRQNTEAFF
TRBD1	TRBV10-1	few	TRBJ1-5	TGCGCCAGCAGTGATGACAGGGGGCATCAGCCCCAGCATTTT	CASSDDRGHQPQHF
TRBD2	TRBV5-1	-	TRBJ2-5	TGCGCCAGCAGCTTGGTGCTTCAACGCGGGGGGGCCGGAGAGACCCAGTACTTC	CASSLVLQRGGAGETQYF
-	TRBV19	once	TRBJ2-1	TGTGCCAGTAGTATAGAAGCGACAGCCTACAATGAGCAGTTCTTC	CASSIEATAYNEQFF
-	TRBV5-6	-	TRBJ1-1	TGTGCCAGCAGCTCAGGCTTGAACACTGAAGCTTTCTTT	CASSSGLNTEAFF
TRBD2	TRBV9	-	TRBJ2-3	TGTGCCAGCAGCGTCAGGGACTACTCAGATACGCAGTATTTT	CASSVRDYSDTQYF
TRBD2	TRBV18	-	TRBJ2-2	TGTGCCAGCTCACTCGGACTAGCGGTTACTACGAACACCGGGGAGCTGTTTTTT	CASSLGLAVTTNTGELFF
-	TRBV10-2	-	TRBJ1-6	TGCGCCACCAGGGTGTTCGGGTCACCCCTCCACTTT	CATRVFGSPLHF
-	TRBV11-2	-	TRBJ2-3	TGTGCCAGCAGCTTAGGATCGACAACCCCGAGCACAGATACGCAGTATTTT	CASSLGSTTPSTDTQYF
TRBD1	TRBV6-1	once	TRBJ1-6	TGTGCCAGCAGTGAAGAATCGACAGGGAGGCTTTCACCCCTCCACTTT	CASSEESTGRLSPLHF
-	TRBV19	-	TRBJ1-4	TGTGCCAGTAGTGGGCGACAAGGCGAAAAACTGTTTTTT	CASSGRQGEKLFF
-	TRBV2	-	TRBJ2-1	TGTGCCAGCAGGTCAGGAGGCGGCTCCTACAATGAGCAGTTCTTC	CASRSGGGSYNEQFF
-	TRBV10-2	-	TRBJ2-3	TGCGCCAGCAGACTAGCCGAGGGCCACACAGATACGCAGTATTTT	CASRLAEGHTDTQYF
-	TRBV25-1	-	TRBJ2-3	TGTGCCAGCAGTGACCTTGGCAGGGTCGGTGCAGATACGCAGTATTTT	CASSDLGRVGADTQYF
TRBD2	TRBV5-1	-	TRBJ2-1	TGCGCCAGCAGCGTAACTACGGGACTAGCTTCCAATGAGCAGTTCTTC	CASSVTTGLASNEQFF
-	TRBV5-1	once	TRBJ1-1	TGCGCCAGCAGCTTGCGAGTAGGGGGGAACACTGAAGCTTTCTTT	CASSLRVGGNTEAFF
TRBD1	TRBV2	-	TRBJ1-5	TGTGCCAGCAGGATACAGGGGGTCAATCAGCCCCAGCATTTT	CASRIQGVNQPQHF
TRBD1	TRBV6-5	-	TRBJ1-2	TGTGCCAGCAGCTTCGGGACAGGTGCTGGCTACACCTTC	CASSFGTGAGYTF
-	TRBV10-1	-	TRBJ2-2	TGCGCCAGCAGTGATCAGGGGACCGCGAACACCGGGGAGCTGTTTTTT	CASSDQGTANTGELFF
-	TRBV29-1	-	TRBJ2-2	TGCAGCGTTGACGGAGGGAACACCGGGGAGCTGTTTTTT	CSVDGGNTGELFF
-	TRBV5-1	-	TRBJ1-5	TGCGCCAGCACGTCGACGCGGAAAAATCAGCCCCAGCATTTT	CASTSTRKNQPQHF